The TCR beta chain under discussion was sequenced for a study of long-term antiretroviral therapy in people with HIV. This CDR3 comprises 14 residues. V was clipped by 0 bases and J by 9 bases, with 11 bases between them. From germline, CDR1 is LGHNA and CDR2 YNFKEQ. Runs used v3.0 of the immunoSEQ assay and were done at survey level. Assay: immunoSEQ multiplex PCR; the TCRdb copy retains only in-frame clones and omits some. The repertoire holds tens of thousands of clones, about 96% seen once, with about 3% in the top ten. As for this clone: Its antigen is as yet unknown.

Overall study results and limits: Clones that had undergone expansion before ART dominated the repertoire at all time points.

The clonotype was recovered from a woman aged 45-60 years with HIV. Specimen: unsorted PBMCs, collected 3.7 years after starting antiretroviral therapy. The chain uses TRBV4-2 and TRBJ1-4; D is unresolved. CDR3 DNA: TGTGCCAGCAGCCAAGATCTAGGTGGAAAAAAACTGTTTTTT. This encodes CASSQDLGGKKLFF.